This T cell receptor (beta chain) originates from a study of T cells in Graves' hyperthyroidism and ophthalmopathy. As for this clonotype: Antigen: not known.

V was shortened by 0 bases and J by 2 bases, with 7 bases between the two germline ends. The CDR3 consists of 14 residues. Germline V lookup: CDR1 MGHRA, CDR2 YSYEKL. The study's findings and limits: Onset of ophthalmopathy came a median approximately 6.9 months after the model predicted it. Most expanded thyroid clonotypes above 0.001 also appeared in blood.

There were TCR beta CDR3 regions amplified from RNA transcripts. First-round RT-PCR targeting the TCR CDR3 was performed with the HTBI primer set. TCRdb reprocessed the multiplex PCR reads via MiXCR and lists one record per CDR3 protein. The table records about 380,000 distinct CDR3 sequences, around an eighth of them present only once. Diagnoses were established using clinical symptoms, serum thyroxine and TRAb, thyroid ultrasound and orbital computed tomography. PBMCs were derived from about 10 ml fresh peripheral blood. The V call is TRBV4-1, the J call TRBJ2-5, with a tentative D call TRBD2 (6 bases). Specimen: blood. This TCR came from a man under 40 with Graves' hyperthyroidism that later progressed to Graves' ophthalmopathy. CDR3: CASSQEGLQETQYF. CDR3 coding DNA: TGCGCCAGCAGCCAAGAAGGACTACAAGAGACCCAGTACTTC.